This paragraph reports one T cell receptor (beta chain). Some clones are missing from TCRdb's copy, which holds only in-frame ones; the method was immunoSEQ multiplex PCR. The sample has 150,000 to 200,000 clones; around four fifths are singletons. The CDR3 totals 12 residues. Germline CDR1 is SGHTA and CDR2 is FQGNSA. Trimming removed 3 bases from V and 8 bases from J; junction bases left unmatched: 1. These data belong to a study of blood T cell repertoires in COVID-19. Study context: Sites in the United States, Italy and Spain provided acute and convalescent COVID-19 samples.

The sequencing input was peripheral blood. The V call is TRBV7-2, the J call TRBJ1-2; 9 bases line up with TRBD1. This TCR came from a man in his 70s who had recovered from COVID-19. CDR3 protein: CASSFTGGGYTF. Here the CDR3 DNA reads TGTGCCAGCAGCTTCACAGGGGGCGGCTACACCTTC.